This TCR beta chain came from a study of blood T cell repertoires in COVID-19 (dated by TCRdb to 2020 to 2021). Regarding the research as a whole: Samples covering the acute and convalescent phases of COVID-19 were provided by collaborators in the United States, Italy and Spain. The repertoires were released in a freely available public database intended as a resource for research on the immune response to SARS-CoV-2. The dataset comprised deeply sampled blood TCRbeta repertoires from subjects exposed to, actively infected with, or recovered from COVID-19. The prospective study material was composed of cDNA or gDNA derived from T cells, B-cell-depleted T cells, or PBMCs. A de-identified subject ID, COVID-19 status, age in years and sex were almost always included in the sample metadata. The samples were drawn from the first 160 participants of the ongoing ImmuneRACE study and from over a thousand subjects provided by 6 global collaborators. Where HLA class I and class II types were available, the types were taken from metadata supplied by the sample provider, not from assay-based typing. Broad study findings and their caveats: The quantity of clinical and demographic metadata differed by source and by participant and was supplied without curation.

Collaborating institutions collected whole blood in K2EDTA tubes following their own protocols. For TCRbeta analysis, collaborators shipped samples as frozen whole blood, isolated PBMCs, or DNA extracted from either of those sample types. Comments on this clone: What antigen it recognizes has not been identified. Base qualities are not recorded, but no much larger clone differs from it by a single base.

Its CDR3 holds 16 amino acids, cysteine through phenylalanine. CDR3 DNA only is kept here, 48 bases in frame from base 1. The CDR1 and CDR2 encoded by the germline V gene (reference sequence) are MNHNY and SVGAGI. Ends trimmed: V by 6 bases, J by 0 bases; bases unmatched to a gene: 6. TCRbeta CDR3 regions were amplified from genomic DNA by means of the immunoSEQ Assay, a bias-controlled multiplex PCR. In the paper's pipeline: The number of nucleated cells in each sample was estimated by amplification of reference gene primers within the assay. Sequence reads were collapsed and filtered to measure the absolute abundance of every unique TCRbeta CDR3 rearrangement. For each sample, productive Simpson clonality was calculated by taking the square root of Simpson's diversity index across productive rearrangements. TCRdb mirrors the immuneACCESS table, restricted to in-frame sequences. Some clones are absent from its copies; in checked studies, under half trace to an unresolved V gene, and the reason for the others is unknown. The V and J calls and the clone size are those of that table, but D and trimming were determined from the DNA. The sample table contains roughly 88,000 clones; only one count was recorded for under 95% of them. The ten largest clones take up just under 4% of the sample.

The chain was built from TRBV6-6 and TRBJ2-2, with 8 bases in between that match TRBD2. The sequenced sample was peripheral blood. The sequence came from a woman between 50 and 59 years old in a cohort sampled during active COVID-19. The DNA sequence is TGTGCCAGCAGCCTTGCCGGGGGGGCGAACACCGGGGAGCTGTTTTTT. It specifies CASSLAGGANTGELFF.